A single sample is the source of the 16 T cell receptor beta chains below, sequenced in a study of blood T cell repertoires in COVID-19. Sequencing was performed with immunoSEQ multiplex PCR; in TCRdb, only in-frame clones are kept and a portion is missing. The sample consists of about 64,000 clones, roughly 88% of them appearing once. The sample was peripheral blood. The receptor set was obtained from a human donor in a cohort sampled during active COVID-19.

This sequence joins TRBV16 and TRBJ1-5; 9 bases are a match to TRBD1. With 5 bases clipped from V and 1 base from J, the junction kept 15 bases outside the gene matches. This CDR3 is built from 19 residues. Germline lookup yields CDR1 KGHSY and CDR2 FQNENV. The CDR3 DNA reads TGTGCCAGCAGCTCTACCGGGACAGGGAAGGTTTGGAGCAATCAGCCCCAGCATTTT. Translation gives CASSSTGTGKVWSNQPQHF.

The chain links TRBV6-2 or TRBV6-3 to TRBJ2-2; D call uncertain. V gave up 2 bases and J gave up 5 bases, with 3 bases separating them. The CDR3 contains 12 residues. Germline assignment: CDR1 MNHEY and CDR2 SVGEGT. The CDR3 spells CASSYQTGELFF. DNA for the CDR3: TGTGCCAGCAGTTACCAAACCGGGGAGCTGTTTTTT.

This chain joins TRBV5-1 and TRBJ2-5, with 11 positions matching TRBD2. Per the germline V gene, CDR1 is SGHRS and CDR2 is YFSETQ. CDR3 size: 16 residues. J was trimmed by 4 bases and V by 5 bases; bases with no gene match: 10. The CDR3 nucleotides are TGCGCCAGCAGTTCCGTTAGCGGGAGGGCCTTAGAGACCCAGTACTTC. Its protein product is CASSSVSGRALETQYF. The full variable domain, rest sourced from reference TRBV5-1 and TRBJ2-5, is KAGVTQTPRYLIKTRGQQVTLSCSPISGHRSVSWYQQTPGQGLQFLFEYFSETQRNKGNFPGRFSGRQFSNSRSEMNVSTLELGDSALYLCASSSVSGRALETQYFGPGTRLLVL.

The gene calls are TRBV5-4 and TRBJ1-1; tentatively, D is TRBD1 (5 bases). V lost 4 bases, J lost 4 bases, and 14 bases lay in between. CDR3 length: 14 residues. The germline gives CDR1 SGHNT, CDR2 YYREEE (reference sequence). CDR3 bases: TGTGCCAGCAGCCCGGACACCCGAGCCACTGAAGCTTTCTTT. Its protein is CASSPDTRATEAFF.

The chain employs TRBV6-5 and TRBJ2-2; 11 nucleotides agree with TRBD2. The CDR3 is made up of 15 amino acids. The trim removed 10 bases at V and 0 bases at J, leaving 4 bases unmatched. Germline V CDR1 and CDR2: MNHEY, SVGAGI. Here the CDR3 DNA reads TGTGCCACTGGACTAGCGGGTACGAACACCGGGGAGCTGTTTTTT. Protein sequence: CATGLAGTNTGELFF.

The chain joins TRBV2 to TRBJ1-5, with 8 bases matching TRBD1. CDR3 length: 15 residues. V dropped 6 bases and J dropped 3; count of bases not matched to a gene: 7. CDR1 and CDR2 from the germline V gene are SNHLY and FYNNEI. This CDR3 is CASRLPDRDNQPQHF. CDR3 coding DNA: TGTGCCAGCAGGCTTCCGGACAGGGACAATCAGCCCCAGCATTTT. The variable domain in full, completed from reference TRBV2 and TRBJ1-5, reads EPEVTQTPSHQVTQMGQEVILRCVPISNHLYFYWYRQILGQKVEFLVSFYNNEISEKSEIFDDQFSVERPDGSNFTLKIRSTKLEDSAMYFCASRLPDRDNQPQHFGDGTRLSIL.

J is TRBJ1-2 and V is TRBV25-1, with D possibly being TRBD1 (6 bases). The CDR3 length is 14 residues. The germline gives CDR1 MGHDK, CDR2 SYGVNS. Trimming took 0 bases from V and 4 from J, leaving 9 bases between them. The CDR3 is CASSEYWTAYGYTF. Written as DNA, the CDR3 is TGTGCCAGCAGTGAATATTGGACAGCCTATGGCTACACCTTC.

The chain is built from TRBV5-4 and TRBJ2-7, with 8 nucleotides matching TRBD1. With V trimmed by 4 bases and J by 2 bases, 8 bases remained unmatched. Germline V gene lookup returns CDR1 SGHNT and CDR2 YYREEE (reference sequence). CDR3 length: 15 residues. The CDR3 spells CASSPRQGRTYEQYF. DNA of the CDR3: TGTGCCAGCAGCCCTAGACAGGGGCGAACCTACGAGCAGTACTTC.

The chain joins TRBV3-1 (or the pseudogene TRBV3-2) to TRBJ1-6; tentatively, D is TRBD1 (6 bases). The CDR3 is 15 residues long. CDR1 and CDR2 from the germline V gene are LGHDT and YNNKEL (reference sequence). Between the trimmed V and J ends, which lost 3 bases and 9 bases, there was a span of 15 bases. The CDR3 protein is CASSHGGVEASPLHF. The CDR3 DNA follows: TGTGCCAGCAGCCATGGGGGCGTTGAAGCTTCACCCCTCCACTTT.

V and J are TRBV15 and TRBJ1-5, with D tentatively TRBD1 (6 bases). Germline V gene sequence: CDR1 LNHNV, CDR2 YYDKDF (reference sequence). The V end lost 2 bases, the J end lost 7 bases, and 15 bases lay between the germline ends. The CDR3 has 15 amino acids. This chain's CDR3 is CATSRTTGFQQPQHF. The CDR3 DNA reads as TGTGCCACCAGCAGAACCACAGGGTTCCAACAGCCCCAGCATTTT.

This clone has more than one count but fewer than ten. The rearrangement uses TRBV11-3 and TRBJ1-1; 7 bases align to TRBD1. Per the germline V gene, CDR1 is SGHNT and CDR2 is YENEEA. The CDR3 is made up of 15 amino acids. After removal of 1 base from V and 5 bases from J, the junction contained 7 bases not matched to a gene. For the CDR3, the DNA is TGTGCCAGCAGCTTAGCAGGCAGGGGGATGACTGAAGCTTTCTTT. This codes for CASSLAGRGMTEAFF. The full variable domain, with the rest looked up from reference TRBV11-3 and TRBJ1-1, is EAGVVQSPRYKIIEKKQPVAFWCNPISGHNTLYWYLQNLGQGPELLIRYENEEAVDDSQLPKDRFSAERLKGVDSTLKIQPAELGDSAVYLCASSLAGRGMTEAFFGQGTRLTVV.

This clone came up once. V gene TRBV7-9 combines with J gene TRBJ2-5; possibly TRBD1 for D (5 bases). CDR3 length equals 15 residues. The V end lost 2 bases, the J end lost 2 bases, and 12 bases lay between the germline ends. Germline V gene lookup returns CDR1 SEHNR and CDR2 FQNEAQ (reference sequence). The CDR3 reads CASSLNGAMQETQYF. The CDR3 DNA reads TGTGCCAGCAGCTTAAATGGGGCCATGCAAGAGACCCAGTACTTC. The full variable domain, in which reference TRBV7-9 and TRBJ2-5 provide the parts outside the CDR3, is DTGVSQNPRHKITKRGQNVTFRCDPISEHNRLYWYRQTLGQGPEFLTYFQNEAQLEKSRLLSDRFSAERPKGSFSTLEIQRTEQGDSAMYLCASSLNGAMQETQYFGPGTRLLVL.

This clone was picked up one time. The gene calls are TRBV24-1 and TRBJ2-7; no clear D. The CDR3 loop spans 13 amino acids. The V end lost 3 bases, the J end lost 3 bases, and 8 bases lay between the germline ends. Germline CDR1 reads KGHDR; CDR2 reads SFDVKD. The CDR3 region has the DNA TGTGCCACCAGTGATCCAGCAGGCTACGAGCAGTACTTC. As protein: CATSDPAGYEQYF.

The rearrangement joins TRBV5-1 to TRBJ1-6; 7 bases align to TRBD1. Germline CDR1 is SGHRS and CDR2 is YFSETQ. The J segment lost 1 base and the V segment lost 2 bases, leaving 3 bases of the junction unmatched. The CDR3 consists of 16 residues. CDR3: CASSLDRASYNSPLHF. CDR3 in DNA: TGCGCCAGCAGCTTAGACAGGGCATCCTATAATTCACCCCTCCACTTT.

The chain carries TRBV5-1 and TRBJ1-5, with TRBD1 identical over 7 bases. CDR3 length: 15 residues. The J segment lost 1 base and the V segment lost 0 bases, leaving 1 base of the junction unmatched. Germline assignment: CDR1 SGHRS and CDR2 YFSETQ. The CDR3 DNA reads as TGCGCCAGCAGCTTGGGGGACAGCAGCAATCAGCCCCAGCATTTT. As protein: CASSLGDSSNQPQHF.

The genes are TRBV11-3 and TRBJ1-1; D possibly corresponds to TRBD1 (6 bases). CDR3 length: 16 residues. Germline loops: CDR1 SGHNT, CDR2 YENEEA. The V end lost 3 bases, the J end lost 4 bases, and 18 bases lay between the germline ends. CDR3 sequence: CASSFLRQDLPTEAFF. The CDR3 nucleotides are TGTGCCAGCAGCTTCCTTAGACAGGACCTCCCCACTGAAGCTTTCTTT. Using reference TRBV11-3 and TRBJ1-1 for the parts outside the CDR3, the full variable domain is EAGVVQSPRYKIIEKKQPVAFWCNPISGHNTLYWYLQNLGQGPELLIRYENEEAVDDSQLPKDRFSAERLKGVDSTLKIQPAELGDSAVYLCASSFLRQDLPTEAFFGQGTRLTVV.